What follows is one T cell receptor (beta chain) and its context. The antigen is not known. Here immunoSEQ multiplex PCR was the method, and the copy in TCRdb shows in-frame clones only, minus some. The sample lists over 60,000 clones, 80% seen once, with about 0.6% in the top ten. Germline CDR1 reads SGHTA; CDR2 reads FQGNSA. The CDR3 runs 16 residues. V dropped 0 bases and J dropped 7 bases, with 16 bases sitting between them. The data derive from a study of T cell clones after liver transplantation. Study as a whole: Apart from a few HCV-positive recipients, transplants were for non-autoimmune, non-viral reasons. Without induction therapy, subjects received standard immunosuppression until 12-24 months post-transplant. Blood was drawn pre-transplant, before withdrawal, and after full or failed withdrawal. Points from the study as a whole: In a couple of subjects, few donor cells limited the measurable donor-reactive repertoire.

The receptor comes from a human donor who received a liver transplant. The input for sequencing was CD4+ T cells from blood, taken before liver transplant. The rearrangement joins TRBV7-2 to TRBJ1-5; D may be TRBD1 (6 bases). The CDR3 is CASSLATRGGKQPQHF. The CDR3 DNA is TGTGCCAGCAGCTTAGCAACCAGGGGCGGAAAGCAGCCCCAGCATTTT.